This T cell receptor beta chain stems from a study of T-cell memory formation after mild COVID-19 (dated by TCRdb to the early 2020s). Looking at the study overall: Most TCR sequence clusters were specific to one of the two donors. In a couple of donors, T-cell clones that expanded and contracted after mild COVID-19 were followed by sequencing TCRalpha and TCRbeta repertoires longitudinally. Two young, previously healthy adult volunteers, one female and one male, were included in the cohort. Results and caveats for the whole study, not just this receptor: SARS-CoV-2 specificity was not confirmed for the second-wave clones peaking on day 37. Balanced CD4/CD8 phenotypes were observed for clones contracting from day 15 to 85, whereas a bias towards CD4+ was observed for a second wave of clones expanding from day 15 to 37. Contracting CD4+ clones turned up mainly in the CM and EM memory subsets, whereas EMRA was where CD8+ clones were enriched. The study covered only two mild cases, and larger cohorts including severe cases with pre-infection samples were considered necessary. The detection of some responding clones in pre-infection memory suggests that pre-existing cross-reactive memory T cells joined the SARS-CoV-2 response.

This clonotype was counted a few times. The antigen it recognizes is unknown. Nothing much larger sits one base from this clone, and base qualities are not available. Sequencing was carried out with an Illumina NovaSeq 6000. cDNA libraries for TCRalpha and TCRbeta were prepared by 5'RACE using constant-segment primers, with sample barcodes and unique molecular identifiers added. RNA was extracted from every sample with Trizol reagent. Libraries were amplified in two PCR steps, with a second sample barcode and Illumina TruSeq adapters added in the second step. The libraries were sequenced on an Illumina NovaSeq using 2 x 150 bp paired-end reads. The original pipeline was this. With migec v1.2.7, reads were demultiplexed and then collapsed into UMI-guided consensus sequences. Using mixcr v2.1.11, UMI consensuses were aligned to TRA and TRB V and J templates and then assembled into clonotypes. Clonotypes were classified as expanded or contracted when called significant by both edgeR and NoisET, with noise models trained on biological replicates. edgeR calls used a false discovery rate-adjusted p below 0.01 and a log2 fold-change threshold of 1. PCA with hierarchical clustering of max-normalized trajectories of the 1000 most abundant clonotypes was used as exploratory dynamics analysis. Each responding clone was given a CD4 or CD8 phenotype based on the CD4+ and CD8+ repertoires, which had been sequenced separately. TCRdb cleaned the public reads at Q25 with fastp, built clones with MiXCR and kept in-frame beta chains. All rows with the same CDR3 protein become a single entry with the most common DNA and genes. TCRdb, not the original authors, processed these V and J calls. The sample profile shows around 300,000 distinct CDR3 sequences; under 15% of them were found once. 20% to 25% of the sample comes from the top ten.

V is clipped by 2 bases and J by 3 bases, and the sequence between their germline boundaries is 13 bases long. Measured from the cysteine to the phenylalanine, the CDR3 is 15 residues long. Just the 45-base CDR3 DNA is kept, in frame starting at base 1. The germline V gene supplies CDR1 MGHRA and CDR2 YSYEKL. Ficoll-Paque density gradient centrifugation was the method used to isolate PBMCs. The chain links TRBV4-1 with TRBJ1-1, with the D gene call left open. The source is a man between 18 and 35 years old who had mild COVID-19 (a few samples of this study predate the infection). The sample titles of this study are shuffled in the database, so cell type and time point are left out; the donor was told from shared clones. Sequences were obtained from PBMCs or a T cell subset sorted from them (not recorded which). For the CDR3, the sequence is CASSQPYKGDTEAFF. The DNA sequence reads TGCGCCAGCAGCCAACCCTATAAGGGTGACACTGAAGCTTTCTTT.